The 2 T cell receptor beta chains below were found in one sample sequenced in a study of early T cells in non-severe SARS-CoV-2 infection. One entry per CDR3 protein, called by TCRdb with MiXCR from the 5' RACE reads. This sample has some 64,000 distinct CDR3 sequences, with around 20% found just once. The starting material was whole blood, obtained at baseline. The source is an adult who was a healthcare worker with PCR-confirmed SARS-CoV-2 infection or an uninfected control (not recorded which).

The DNA of the CDR3 is TGTGCCAGCAGCCAGGGGTGGGCCAGTACCTACAATGAGCAGTTCTTC. As protein: CASSQGWASTYNEQFF. V and J are TRBV3-1 and TRBJ2-1; D is uncertain. The CDR3 is 16 amino acids. From germline, CDR1 is LGHDT and CDR2 YNNKEL (reference sequence). Trimming took 3 bases from V and 2 from J, leaving 14 bases between them.

This clonotype was observed at least ten times. The chain combines TRBV27 with TRBJ2-1, with TRBD1 matching over 9 bases. CDR3 length: 17 residues. V shed 4 bases and J 2 bases; nucleotides not matched to a gene: 9. CDR1 is MNHEY and CDR2 is SMNVEV in the germline V gene (reference sequence). CDR3 DNA sequence: TGTGCCAGCAGTTCCCGGGACAGGGAAAGCCCCTACAATGAGCAGTTCTTC. Translated: CASSSRDRESPYNEQFF.